The source of this T cell receptor beta chain is a study of OX40 agonist ivuxolimab in advanced cancers. The overall study: The patients' treatment was ivuxolimab, an agonistic anti-OX40 (CD134) antibody. In this trial design, patients received ivuxolimab intravenously at 0.01 to 10 mg/kg every 2 weeks.

Findings and limits, study-wide: What antigens the expanded peripheral T cells recognized was never established. By week 6 at 0.1 to 3.0 mg/kg, blood CD4+ and CD8+ T cells had expanded clonally.

As to this clone: Antigen: not known. Compared with germline, one end of the junction differs, possibly owing to a read error.

CDR1 MNHEY and CDR2 SVGAGI come from the germline V gene. CDR3 length equals 15 residues. Here immunoSEQ multiplex PCR was the method, and the copy in TCRdb shows in-frame clones only, minus some. The data contain about 58,000 clones, approximately 88% of them singletons. This specimen consisted of CD4+ or CD8+ T cells sorted from blood, obtained in a trial of the OX40 agonist ivuxolimab. This receptor was identified in an adult with an advanced solid tumor such as melanoma, head and neck, liver or kidney cancer. This chain links TRBV6-5 with TRBJ1-6, with D perhaps TRBD1 (5 bases). The CDR3 region is CASSYAGLVGSPPHF. In DNA form, the CDR3 reads TGTGCCAGCAGTTACGCAGGGCTGGTTGGTTCACCCCCCCACTTT.